Sequencing of this TCR beta chain was carried out in a study of radiotherapy plus CTLA-4 blockade in lung cancer. Study findings and constraints: Radiotherapy plus ipilimumab was followed by expansion in blood of tumor-derived TCR clones.

The V end lost 2 bases, the J end lost 0 bases, and 2 bases lay between the germline ends. Germline loops: CDR1 PRHDT, CDR2 FYEKMQ (reference sequence). This CDR3 region has 14 residues. The repertoire was sequenced with immunoSEQ multiplex PCR; TCRdb's copy has only in-frame clones and lacks some. The sample includes about 57,000 clones, around 79% seen only once; the top ten take roughly 15%. A word on this clone: Its antigen is still unknown.

The TCR comes from a human donor with non-small cell lung cancer who had a complete response to radiotherapy plus ipilimumab. The specimen was peripheral blood, collected from a patient treated with radiotherapy plus ipilimumab. The chain couples TRBV13 to TRBJ2-6; D gene ambiguous. CDR3 amino acids: CASSLHSGANVLTF. The CDR3 DNA reads TGTGCCAGCAGCTTACACTCTGGGGCCAACGTCCTGACTTTC.